This TCR beta chain was profiled in a study of blood T cell repertoires in COVID-19. With 6 bases clipped from V and 3 bases from J, the junction kept 6 bases outside the gene matches. Germline CDR1 is SGHVS and CDR2 is FQNEAQ. The CDR3 is 15 amino acids. Method: immunoSEQ multiplex PCR; TCRdb's copy keeps in-frame clones and lacks some. Altogether 200,000 to 250,000 clones are present, 85% to 90% being singletons, with the ten largest covering approximately 3.5%. The V and J genes are TRBV7-8 and TRBJ2-7, with TRBD1 identical over 12 bases. Sequencing input: PBMCs or T cells enriched from blood (not recorded which). This clonotype originated in a woman younger than 35 in a cohort exposed to, infected with or recovered from COVID-19 (not recorded which). The DNA for the CDR3 is TGTGCCAGCAGATCCGGGACAGGGGGCTTCTACGAGCAGTACTTC. Its protein is CASRSGTGGFYEQYF.